These 29 T cell receptor beta chains were all obtained from the same sample, sequenced in a study of shared T cell receptors in the human thymus. Here immunoSEQ multiplex PCR was the method, and the copy in TCRdb shows in-frame clones only, minus some. The data hold about 380,000 clones, with approximately 95% observed a single time. Sequenced input: thymocytes. Receptors were obtained from a human donor.

The chain couples TRBV9 to TRBJ2-3, with a tentative D call TRBD1 (5 bases). The CDR3 contains 18 residues. The V and J ends lost 4 bases and 2 bases respectively, with 23 bases between them. CDR1 and CDR2 (germline): SGDLS, YYNGEE. This CDR3 reads CASSPPTESGPHTDTQYF. The CDR3 DNA follows: TGTGCCAGCAGCCCCCCCACAGAGTCAGGGCCCCACACAGATACGCAGTATTTT.

This chain links TRBV27 with TRBJ1-5; D remains unclear. The CDR3 totals 14 residues. Germline CDR1 is MNHEY and CDR2 is SMNVEV (reference sequence). Trimming left V 5 bases short and J 0 bases short, with 8 bases between. CDR3 residues: CASSRADSNQPQHF. The CDR3 DNA is TGTGCCAGCAGTCGGGCAGATAGCAATCAGCCCCAGCATTTT.

The chain links TRBV11-2 to TRBJ2-7, with a possible D match to TRBD2 (6 bases). Germline values: CDR1 SGHAT, CDR2 FQNNGV. The V end was cut by 5 bases, the J end by 2 bases, with 19 bases between. The CDR3 extends over 16 amino acids. The CDR3, as DNA: TGTGCCAGCAGCCCTCGGGGGTCAGTTTATACCTACGAGCAGTACTTC. Protein: CASSPRGSVYTYEQYF.

This chain's CDR3 is CASSLSSGRARDSEQFF. The CDR3 bases are TGTGCCAGCAGCTTGAGTAGCGGGAGGGCCCGAGATAGTGAGCAGTTCTTC. The chain has TRBV11-3 and TRBJ2-1, with 11 bases lining up with TRBD2. CDR3 length: 17 amino acids. J gave up 9 bases and V 3 bases, and 13 bases lay outside the gene matches. Germline CDR1 SGHNT, CDR2 YENEEA.

The V gene is TRBV19, the J gene TRBJ2-1; D possibly corresponds to TRBD2 (5 bases). This CDR3 region has 16 residues. Trimming removed 1 base from V and 6 bases from J, with 16 bases in between. Germline V lookup: CDR1 LNHDA, CDR2 SQIVND (reference sequence). In DNA form, the CDR3 reads TGTGCCAGTAGTATAGGGCTAGCTATGACCACCAATGAGCAGTTCTTC. Translated: CASSIGLAMTTNEQFF. Variable domain in full (rest from reference TRBV19 and TRBJ2-1): DGGITQSPKYLFRKEGQNVTLSCEQNLNHDAMYWYRQDPGQGLRLIYYSQIVNDFQKGDIAEGYSVSREKKESFPLTVTSAQKNPTAFYLCASSIGLAMTTNEQFFGPGTRLTVL.

V and J are TRBV5-6 and TRBJ2-5, with 12 bases aligning to TRBD1. The end of the DNA aligns better with TRBJ2-7, so the J call may be wrong. This CDR3 is 15 amino acids long. Germline CDR1 SGHDT, CDR2 YYEEEE. The CDR3 loop reads CASSEGQGASYEQYF. The CDR3 DNA is TGTGCCAGCAGCGAGGGACAGGGGGCCTCCTACGAGCAGTACTTC.

This rearrangement joins TRBV4-3 to TRBJ1-4; TRBD1 aligns across 7 bases. CDR3 length: 17 amino acids. Per germline, CDR1 LGHNA and CDR2 YSLEER. The V and J ends lost 4 bases and 3 bases, in that order; junction bases with no gene match: 11. The chain's CDR3 is CASSPVQGRVANEKLFF. CDR3 coding DNA: TGCGCCAGCAGCCCAGTACAGGGGCGAGTCGCTAATGAAAAACTGTTTTTT.

The rearrangement links TRBV5-1 to TRBJ2-1; D is possibly TRBD2 (6 bases). The CDR3 is made up of 16 amino acids. Germline V CDR1 and CDR2: SGHRS, YFSETQ. Trimming removed 2 bases at V and 3 bases at J, with 15 bases between. The CDR3 DNA sequence: TGCGCCAGCAGCTTAACCGTAGGACTATTCTACAATGAGCAGTTCTTC. It is translated as CASSLTVGLFYNEQFF.

This sequence joins TRBV28 and TRBJ2-1; D gene uncertain. The V and J ends lost 6 bases and 0 bases respectively, with 15 bases between them. CDR1 is MDHEN, CDR2 SYDVKM, per germline. The CDR3 totals 16 residues. The CDR3 DNA sequence: TGTGCCAGCAGCCCGACGGTAGATATCTCCTACAATGAGCAGTTCTTC. This translates into CASSPTVDISYNEQFF. Supplemented by reference TRBV28 and TRBJ2-1, the full variable domain reads DVKVTQSSRYLVKRTGEKVFLECVQDMDHENMFWYRQDPGLGLRLIYFSYDVKMKEKGDIPEGYSVSREKKERFSLILESASTNQTSMYLCASSPTVDISYNEQFFGPGTRLTVL.

The CDR3 loop reads CASSDQLIPVFTMGSYLTNYGYTF. CDR3 bases: TGTGCCAGCAGTGACCAACTAATCCCAGTTTTCACTATGGGATCGTACTTGACTAACTATGGCTACACCTTC. The rearrangement links TRBV6-4 to TRBJ1-2; D is undetermined. Trimming shortened V by 2 bases and J by 0 bases, and 37 bases separated the two germline ends. This CDR3 contains 24 residues. The germline V gene encodes CDR1 MRHNA and CDR2 SNTAGT.

V is TRBV18 and J is TRBJ2-7, with TRBD2 matching 10 bases. CDR1 is KGHSH and CDR2 is LQKENI in the germline V gene. The J segment lost 0 bases and the V segment lost 3 bases, leaving 8 bases of the junction unmatched. The CDR3 spans 17 residues. CDR3 loop: CASSPIPGLAISYEQYF. In DNA form, the CDR3 reads TGTGCCAGCTCACCGATCCCGGGACTAGCGATCTCCTACGAGCAGTACTTC.

V gene TRBV27 combines with J gene TRBJ1-3, with D tentatively TRBD1 (5 bases). Germline assignment: CDR1 MNHEY and CDR2 SMNVEV (reference sequence). Trimming pared 6 bases from V and 2 bases from J, leaving 8 bases between. The CDR3 contains 13 residues. The CDR3 bases are TGTGCCAGCAGGGGGGTACCTGGAAACACCATATATTTT. It is translated as CASRGVPGNTIYF.

This chain joins TRBV12-2 and TRBJ2-7; no DNA check was done on the table's D call, TRBD1. TRBV12-2 is reported as a pseudogene. The CDR3 sequence is 18 residues long. The CDR3 protein is CASRLGVGLPEPLYEQYF. Here the CDR3 DNA reads TGTGCAAGTCGCTTAGGTGTGGGCCTCCCCGAACCACTTTACGAGCAGTACTTC.

The chain is built from TRBV7-9 and TRBJ1-2; D remains ambiguous. Germline V gene lookup returns CDR1 SEHNR and CDR2 FQNEAQ (reference sequence). V lost 2 bases and J 3 bases, leaving 13 bases between the germline ends. The CDR3 contains 15 residues. In DNA form, the CDR3 reads TGTGCCAGCAGCTTAAACGGAAAGCCCTACTATGGCTACACCTTC. Its protein product is CASSLNGKPYYGYTF.

The chain couples TRBV5-4 to TRBJ2-7, with 15 positions matching TRBD2. J gave up 7 bases and V 4 bases, and 3 bases lay outside the gene matches. The CDR3 sequence is 14 residues long. Per germline, CDR1 SGHNT and CDR2 YYREEE (reference sequence). CDR3 protein: CASSQGTSGGEQYF. DNA for the CDR3: TGTGCCAGCAGCCAGGGGACTAGCGGGGGGGAGCAGTACTTC.

The gene calls are TRBV6-4 and TRBJ2-3; the D is unclear. The CDR3 has 16 residues. From germline, CDR1 is MRHNA and CDR2 SNTAGT. V gave up 0 bases and J gave up 4 bases, with 14 bases separating them. DNA for the CDR3: TGTGCCAGCAGTGACTCAGGGCAGACCCCACCAGATACGCAGTATTTT. Protein product: CASSDSGQTPPDTQYF.

The chain employs TRBV5-1 and TRBJ2-5, with 8 positions matching TRBD2. CDR1 and CDR2 from the germline V gene are SGHRS and YFSETQ. The J segment lost 1 base and the V segment lost 0 bases, leaving 5 bases of the junction unmatched. There are 16 residues in the CDR3. CDR3 residues: CASSLGTGGIQETQYF. The CDR3 nucleotides read TGCGCCAGCAGCTTGGGAACGGGAGGGATCCAAGAGACCCAGTACTTC. Full variable domain (rest looked up from reference TRBV5-1 and TRBJ2-5): KAGVTQTPRYLIKTRGQQVTLSCSPISGHRSVSWYQQTPGQGLQFLFEYFSETQRNKGNFPGRFSGRQFSNSRSEMNVSTLELGDSALYLCASSLGTGGIQETQYFGPGTRLLVL.

The chain carries TRBV6-5 and TRBJ1-5, with D possibly matching TRBD1 (5 bases). CDR1 and CDR2 from the germline V gene are MNHEY and SVGAGI. The length of the CDR3 is 15 residues. Trimming took off 6 bases at V and 8 bases at J, with 20 bases between the two ends. CDR3 sequence: CASSPHFRDPEPQHF. As DNA, the CDR3 is TGTGCCAGCAGCCCCCATTTCAGGGACCCGGAGCCCCAGCATTTT.

The rearrangement links TRBV20-1 to TRBJ2-1; D gene uncertain. The CDR3 runs 10 residues. Germline values: CDR1 DFQATT, CDR2 SNEGSKA (reference sequence). V lost 1 base and J lost 15, with 10 bases in between. DNA of the CDR3: TGCAGTGCTAGAGCGAGCTTACGGTTCTTC. It yields the protein CSARASLRFF.

CDR3 amino acids: CATTSTLGDGTYEQYF. The CDR3 bases are TGCGCCACCACCAGCACCCTGGGGGACGGGACCTACGAGCAGTACTTC. The chain is built from TRBV5-1 and TRBJ2-7; D could derive from TRBD1 or TRBD2 (5 bases each). The CDR3 consists of 16 residues. Germline CDR1 reads SGHRS; CDR2 reads YFSETQ. Trimming removed 9 bases at V and 2 bases at J, with 24 bases between. Full variable domain (missing parts from reference TRBV5-1 and TRBJ2-7): KAGVTQTPRYLIKTRGQQVTLSCSPISGHRSVSWYQQTPGQGLQFLFEYFSETQRNKGNFPGRFSGRQFSNSRSEMNVSTLELGDSALYLCATTSTLGDGTYEQYFGPGTRLTVT.

The CDR3 nucleotides are TGTGCCAGCAGCCCTCGAACTCACACAGATACGCAGTATTTT. Residues: CASSPRTHTDTQYF. The rearrangement joins TRBV27 to TRBJ2-3; D unclear. The CDR3 length is 14 residues. Germline CDR1 and CDR2: MNHEY and SMNVEV (reference sequence). The V end was cut by 6 bases, the J end by 2 bases, with 12 bases between.

This clone appeared once. This chain links TRBV7-2 with TRBJ2-3; the match to TRBD2 covers 9 bases. This CDR3 comprises 17 residues. V trimming: 4 bases; J trimming: 4 bases; junction bases outside the gene matches: 12. CDR1 is SGHTA, CDR2 FQGNSA, per germline. CDR3 DNA: TGTGCCAGCAGCTCCCGAGGAGCGGGAGGAGTTCCAGATACGCAGTATTTT. Translation gives CASSSRGAGGVPDTQYF.

The chain recombines TRBV7-2 with TRBJ2-5, with D unclear. Deletions cut 2 bases from V and 2 bases from J, with 9 bases between. The CDR3 loop spans 14 amino acids. Germline V gives CDR1 SGHTA, CDR2 FQGNSA. CDR3 sequence reads: CASSLRQIQETQYF. DNA of the CDR3: TGTGCCAGCAGCTTACGCCAAATTCAAGAGACCCAGTACTTC.

The genes are TRBV19 and TRBJ1-4; 7 nucleotides match TRBD1. This CDR3 is 13 amino acids long. The ends lost 7 bases at V and 11 bases at J; junction bases unmatched: 10. The germline V gene has CDR1 LNHDA and CDR2 SQIVND (reference sequence). The CDR3 region is CASILRQGRKLFF. The CDR3 DNA is TGTGCCAGTATCCTGCGACAGGGTCGGAAACTGTTTTTT.

The genes are TRBV29-1 and TRBJ2-3, with 15 bases fitting TRBD2. Germline V gene sequence: CDR1 SQVTM, CDR2 ANQGSEA. The ends lost 2 bases at V and 1 base at J; junction bases unmatched: 13. The CDR3 is 20 residues long. CDR3 coding DNA: TGCAGCGTTGAAAACCCCGGCGGACTAGCGGGAGGGCCCCGCACAGATACGCAGTATTTT. Translating gives CSVENPGGLAGGPRTDTQYF.

The chain combines TRBV5-4 with TRBJ2-7, with 15 bases lining up with TRBD2. V dropped 2 bases and J dropped 5; count of bases not matched to a gene: 8. The CDR3 length is 17 residues. Germline V lookup: CDR1 SGHNT, CDR2 YYREEE (reference sequence). CDR3 region: CASSLGLAGGPVDEQYF. The CDR3 nucleotides read TGTGCCAGCAGCTTAGGACTAGCGGGAGGGCCTGTGGACGAGCAGTACTTC.

In nucleotides, the CDR3 is TGTGCCAGCAGGCCCTATGGCTACACCTTC. Protein sequence: CASRPYGYTF. The rearrangement joins TRBV6-5 to TRBJ1-2; D remains ambiguous. The CDR3 contains 10 residues. V lost 6 bases and J 4 bases, leaving 3 bases between the germline ends. Germline CDR1 and CDR2: MNHEY and SVGAGI.

The CDR3 spells CATPTSGRPPREQFF. DNA for the CDR3: TGTGCCACCCCTACTAGCGGGAGGCCCCCCCGTGAGCAGTTCTTC. The V gene is TRBV15, the J gene TRBJ2-1, with 12 nucleotides matching TRBD2. CDR1 LNHNV and CDR2 YYDKDF come from the germline V gene (reference sequence). The CDR3 is 15 residues long. Germline trimming cut 8 bases from V and 9 bases from J; bases unmatched to any gene: 11.

The chain couples TRBV28 to TRBJ1-3, with D possibly TRBD1 on 6 matching bases. V dropped 6 bases and J dropped 4 bases, with 13 bases sitting between them. The CDR3 sequence is 14 residues long. Germline values: CDR1 MDHEN, CDR2 SYDVKM. Here the CDR3 reads CASSPGAQGNTIYF. CDR3 DNA sequence: TGTGCCAGCAGCCCAGGGGCACAAGGAAACACCATATATTTT.